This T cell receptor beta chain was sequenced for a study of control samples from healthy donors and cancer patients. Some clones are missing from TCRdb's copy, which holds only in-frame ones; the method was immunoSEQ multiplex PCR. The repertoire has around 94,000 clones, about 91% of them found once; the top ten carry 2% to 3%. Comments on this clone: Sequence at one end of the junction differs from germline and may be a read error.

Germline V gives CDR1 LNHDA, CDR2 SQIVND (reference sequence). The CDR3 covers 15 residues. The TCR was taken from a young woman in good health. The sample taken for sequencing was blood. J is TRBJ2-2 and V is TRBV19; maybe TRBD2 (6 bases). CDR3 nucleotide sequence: TGTGCCAGTAGCATAGACGGGACTAACACCGGGGAGCTGTTTTTT. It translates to CASSIDGTNTGELFF.